This TCR beta chain is from a study of T cell repertoires in cytomegalovirus infection. Whole-study context: CMV infection and matching HLA type were both indicated by public TCR beta signatures.

A single record per CDR3 protein comes from TCRdb applying MiXCR to the reads. This table holds a few hundred thousand distinct CDR3 sequences, roughly 17% found once. Points from the study as a whole: CMV-specific HLA-C-restricted TCR beta clonotypes dominated the ex vivo response.

This clonotype was recorded at least ten times. What it binds is not known. The CDR3 consists of 15 residues. Germline-derived CDR1 and CDR2 are LGHNA and YNFKEQ. V trimming: 1 base; J trimming: 2 bases; junction bases outside the gene matches: 4. The specimen was PBMCs. The chain uses TRBV4-2 and TRBJ2-7, with 8 positions matching TRBD1. This clonotype was sampled from a human donor in good health (CMV status not recorded). Some clones in this sample may be carry-over from other donors' samples. CDR3: CASSQVTGDTYEQYF. CDR3 nucleotides: TGTGCCAGCAGCCAAGTGACAGGGGACACCTACGAGCAGTACTTC.